The 22 T cell receptor delta chains given below trace back to one sample, sequenced in a study of γδ T cells in repeated Plasmodium falciparum infection. Vgamma9/Vdelta2+ and Vdelta2-negative gammadelta T cells were flow-sorted from PBMC for bulk sequencing. TCRdb fed the multiplex PCR reads into CATT to redo clone calling. The top ten hold about 8.3% of the sample, which has roughly 48,000 delta-chain clones, around 1.6% seen once. Specimen: gamma-delta T cells from blood. These receptor sequences come from a pool of human donors (malaria-infected and uninfected, not separated).

As regards this clone: TCRdb assigns this DNA the protein of a much larger clone, which departs from its translation at residue 15; this likely reflects a read error, and the protein shown comes from translating the DNA. The J gene went uncalled, whereas the V gene is TRDV1; TRDD3 reflects the table's D call only, with no check against the DNA. There are 17 residues in the CDR3. Germline V gives CDR1 TSWWSYY, CDR2 QGS. This CDR3 is CALGELSLGLYTDKPIF. The CDR3 DNA sequence: TGTGCTCTTGGGGAACTCTCACTGGGGCTGTACACCGATAAACCCATCTTT.

This clone was counted at least ten times. This chain connects TRDV2 to TRDJ1; TRDD3 matches at 10 bases. This CDR3 contains 17 residues. Germline CDR1 GEAIGNYY, CDR2 EKD. With 3 bases clipped from V and 2 bases from J, the junction kept 11 bases outside the gene matches. The CDR3 DNA reads TGTGCCTGTGACTCTATTGGGGGGATACGTGAAACCGATAAACTCATCTTT. Its protein product is CACDSIGGIRETDKLIF.

This clone has ten or more counts. The chain employs TRDV1 and TRDJ2; 7 nucleotides match TRDD3. CDR3 length: 19 amino acids. The ends lost 1 base at V and 8 bases at J; junction bases unmatched: 19. Per the germline V gene, CDR1 is TSWWSYY and CDR2 is QGS. CDR3 DNA sequence: TGTGCTCTTGGGGAACCTCTTAAAACGACCTGGGGGTACAGCGCACAACTCTTCTTT. Translated, it gives CALGEPLKTTWGYSAQLFF.

The table lists this clone with a few counts. This may stem from a read error, because a much larger clone lies one nucleotide away. This chain connects TRDV2 to TRDJ1, with D unresolved. No J gene was available from TCRdb, and it was assigned here by a germline match of the DNA. This CDR3 region has 15 residues. Germline loops: CDR1 GEAIGNYY, CDR2 EKD. The CDR3 sequence is CACGTVLHPQGKLIF. In DNA, the CDR3 is TGTGCCTGTGGCACCGTCCTGCACCCGCAGGGGAAACTCATCTTT.

This clone was seen ten or more times. CDR3 loop: CALGVPLPSSWGIARPTTDKLIF. The CDR3, as DNA: TGTGCTCTTGGGGTCCCTCTCCCTTCCTCCTGGGGGATAGCTAGACCGACCACCGATAAACTCATCTTT. The V gene is TRDV1, the J gene TRDJ1; 10 bases line up with TRDD3. TCRdb records no J gene; here it was assigned by comparing the DNA to germline. The CDR3 spans 23 residues. J gave up 1 base and V 4 bases, and 27 bases lay outside the gene matches. Germline loops: CDR1 TSWWSYY, CDR2 QGS.

This clone is classed as medium-sized (0.01 to 0.1%). Distinct nucleotide sequences in the sample also encode this CDR3. The gene calls are TRDV3 and TRDJ1; D remains unclear. The CDR3 runs 13 residues. V was cut by 0 bases and J by 1 base, with 9 bases left in between. Germline values: CDR1 TVYSNPD, CDR2 GDNSRS (reference sequence). CDR3 in DNA: TGTGCCTTTAGGGGCTTGGGCACCGATAAACTCATCTTT. Translation gives CAFRGLGTDKLIF.

This clone came up many times. A far bigger clonotype differs at one base, so this is likely a read error. Other DNA sequences in the same sample also yield this CDR3. CDR3 sequence reads: CALGERFLAPGIPAKLIF. In DNA, the CDR3 is TGCGCTCTTGGGGAACGGTTCCTAGCCCCTGGAATCCCAGCGAAACTCATCTTT. The chain has TRDV1 and TRDJ1; tentative D call: TRDD2 (6 bases). Per germline, CDR1 TSWWSYY and CDR2 QGS. The CDR3 spans 18 residues.

This clone was seen more than once but under ten times. TCRdb records a much larger clone's protein for this DNA, with a difference at residue 11 that likely arises from a read error; the protein given is the translation of the DNA. The rearrangement links TRDV3 to TRDJ1; 8 nucleotides agree with TRDD3. This CDR3 region has 21 residues. The germline CDR1 and CDR2 sequences are TVYSNPD and GDNSRS (reference sequence). Losses at the gene ends were 0 bases for V and 0 bases for J; bases not matched to a gene: 24. The CDR3 DNA is TGTGCCTTTAGAGCGCCTTCCCCCCTGGGGGACATATGGGCGTACACCGATAAACTCATCTTT. This sequence encodes CAFRAPSPLGDIWAYTDKLIF.

This clone has a handful of counts. This likely stems from a read error, as it lies one base from a far larger clone. This sample also contains other DNA sequences that code for the same CDR3. The V gene is TRDV1, but the J gene lacks a call; the D call in the table, TRDD3, was not verified against the DNA. The CDR3 is 16 residues long. The germline gives CDR1 TSWWSYY, CDR2 QGS. CDR3 bases: TGTGCTCTTGGGGAAGGCCTGACTGGGTTCTCCGATAAGCTCATCTTT. Translating gives CALGEGLTGFSDKLIF.

This clone was counted between two and nine times. The protein that TCRdb holds for this DNA derives from a much larger clone and differs from the translated DNA at residue 7, which likely indicates a read error; the protein shown here is translated from the DNA. This rearrangement joins TRDV1 to TRDJ2; D uncertain. The J gene comes from matching the DNA to germline here; TCRdb lacks it. The germline CDR1 and CDR2 sequences are TSWWSYY and QGS. V was trimmed by 1 base and J by 1 base, leaving 10 bases between them. CDR3 size: 16 residues. The CDR3 DNA reads as TGTGCTCTTGGGGAACGGGTCACCCTTTTGACAGCACAACTCTTCTTT. This sequence encodes CALGERVTLLTAQLFF.

This clone turned up a few times. A read error is the likely source, as a far larger clone sits one nucleotide away. The sample contains more than one DNA sequence encoding this CDR3. The chain employs TRDV1 and TRDJ1; the match to TRDD3 covers 11 bases. TCRdb records no J gene; here it was assigned by comparing the DNA to germline. CDR1 is TSWWSYY and CDR2 is QGS in the germline V gene. The CDR3 is 22 residues long. The CDR3 loop reads CALGEGVPLSWWGIRRTDKLIF. Written as DNA, the CDR3 is TGCGCTCTTGGGGAAGGAGTACCCCTCTCGTGGTGGGGGATACGGCGAACCGATAAACTCATCTTT.

Concerning this clone itself: It is likely a read error: a sequence one base away is far more abundant. Different DNA sequences within this sample yield the same CDR3. The chain carries TRDV1 and TRDJ1; 10 bases match TRDD3. TCRdb leaves out the J gene; it was filled in here by matching the DNA to germline. This CDR3 region has 20 residues. The trim removed 1 base at V and 4 bases at J, leaving 18 bases unmatched. Germline CDR1 and CDR2: TSWWSYY and QGS. The CDR3, as DNA: TGTGCTCTTGGGGAACCACTCCGATGGTACTGGGGGATGCGGAACGATAAACTCATCTTT. Translated, it gives CALGEPLRWYWGMRNDKLIF.

Turning to this clone: The protein in TCRdb stems from a much larger clone and differs at residue 11 from this DNA's translation, likely a read error; here the protein is translated from the DNA. This rearrangement joins TRDV1 to TRDJ1; D not certain. Matching the DNA to germline supplied the J gene, which TCRdb does not give. Germline loops: CDR1 TSWWSYY, CDR2 QGS. The CDR3 covers 21 residues. Trimming removed 0 bases from V and 0 bases from J, with 26 bases in between. CDR3 sequence reads: CALGELAVAGPSRWYTDKLIF. The CDR3, as DNA: TGTGCTCTTGGGGAACTAGCGGTGGCGGGACCCTCAAGGTGGTACACCGATAAACTCATCTTT.

There are a few counts of this clone. The chain uses TRDV2 and TRDJ1, with a possible D match to TRDD3 (5 bases). The J gene, absent from TCRdb, was called here by matching the DNA to germline. The CDR3 sequence is 19 residues long. The germline V gene has CDR1 GEAIGNYY and CDR2 EKD. V dropped 0 bases and J dropped 5 bases, with 27 bases sitting between them. The CDR3: CACDTVKGGHDRITDKLIF. CDR3 coding DNA: TGTGCCTGTGACACCGTTAAGGGGGGCCACGATCGAATCACGGATAAACTCATCTTT.

Notes on this clone: The translation of this DNA and the TCRdb protein of a much larger clone differ at residue 14, probably owing to a read error; the protein shown here is translated from the DNA. The J segment was not called; the V segment is TRDV2; the DNA was not used to check the table's D call, TRDD3. Looked up from germline, CDR1 is GEAIGNYY and CDR2 is EKD. The CDR3 spans 15 residues. The chain's CDR3 is CAIDAVGVYTDKLTF. The DNA for the CDR3 is TGTGCAATCGACGCGGTGGGGGTTTACACCGATAAACTCACCTTT.

This clone was counted a few times. This DNA translates differently at residue 13 from the TCRdb protein, which is that of a much larger clone; a read error is likely, and the protein shown is the DNA's own translation. This chain connects TRDV1 to TRDJ1; 8 bases are a match to TRDD3. No J gene is reported in TCRdb; it was inferred here by comparing the DNA with germline. J was trimmed by 0 bases and V by 0 bases; bases with no gene match: 12. Germline V lookup: CDR1 TSWWSYY, CDR2 QGS. The CDR3 runs 19 residues. CDR3 sequence reads: CALGELSYQGDSHTDKLIF. The CDR3 DNA sequence: TGTGCTCTTGGGGAACTATCCTACCAGGGGGATAGCCACACCGATAAACTCATCTTT.

The table lists this clone with a few counts. TCRdb records a much larger clone's protein for this DNA, with a difference at residue 14 that likely arises from a read error; the protein given is the translation of the DNA. Other DNA sequences in this specimen translate into the identical CDR3. This rearrangement joins TRDV1 to TRDJ1, with a weak D call TRDD3 (5 bases). Between the trimmed V and J ends, which lost 0 bases and 5 bases, there was a span of 25 bases. Germline V gene lookup returns CDR1 TSWWSYY and CDR2 QGS. CDR3 length: 19 residues. The CDR3 DNA reads as TGTGCTCTTGGGGAACTAGGGGGTACAGAGTCTTACCCTCGGGATAAACTCATCTTT. This sequence encodes CALGELGGTESYPRDKLIF.

Ten or more counts support this clone. A much larger clone differs from this one at a single base, so this may be a read error. This specimen includes other DNA sequences encoding the same CDR3. The chain employs TRDV2 and TRDJ1; the match to TRDD3 covers 8 bases. Germline-derived CDR1 and CDR2 are GEAIGNYY and EKD. The length of the CDR3 is 17 residues. The CDR3 DNA follows: TGTGCATGTGACACCGTCTCCGGGATACGAAACACCGATAAACTCATCTTT. Its translation: CACDTVSGIRNTDKLIF.

This clone was detected many times. A read error likely explains why the TCRdb protein, taken from a much larger clone, differs from this DNA's translation at residue 11; the protein shown is translated from the DNA. J is TRDJ1 and V is TRDV1; 8 bases agree with TRDD3. Assignment of the J gene here rests on matching the DNA to germline, because TCRdb gives none. The CDR3 runs 21 residues. Germline V gene data show CDR1 as TSWWSYY and CDR2 as QGS. V lost 1 base and J lost 3; bases outside the gene matches: 22. The CDR3 protein is CALGEQRILRRGILVSDKLIF. The CDR3 nucleotides read TGTGCTCTTGGGGAACAGAGAATCCTGAGGCGGGGGATATTGGTGTCCGATAAACTCATCTTT.

A few counts support this clone. This DNA's translation and the protein TCRdb lists, from a much larger clone, do not match at residue 13, likely due to a read error; the protein shown is translated from the DNA. The chain has TRDV1 and TRDJ1; 11 nucleotides match TRDD3. CDR3 size: 16 residues. V dropped 4 bases and J dropped 8; count of bases not matched to a gene: 12. Germline V gene data show CDR1 as TSWWSYY and CDR2 as QGS. The CDR3 DNA reads as TGTGCTCTTGGGGGAGGAGACGGGTACTGGGGGATAAAACTCATCTTT. It specifies CALGGGDGYWGIKLIF.

As to this clone: The mismatch at residue 7 between this DNA's translation and the TCRdb protein of a much larger clone likely reflects a read error; the protein shown is translated from the DNA. This chain connects TRDV2 to TRDJ1, with TRDD3 identical over 9 bases. The J gene, absent from TCRdb, was called here by matching the DNA to germline. J was trimmed by 6 bases and V by 1 base; bases with no gene match: 20. Germline loops: CDR1 GEAIGNYY, CDR2 EKD. CDR3 size: 19 residues. The CDR3 sequence: CACDTKAYPGGLFPNKLIF. DNA for the CDR3: TGTGCCTGTGACACTAAAGCCTACCCTGGGGGATTATTCCCGAATAAACTCATCTTT.

This clone was recorded many times. This rearrangement joins TRDV1 to TRDJ1; 10 bases align to TRDD3. V shed 3 bases, J shed 0 bases, and the junction held 16 bases outside the gene matches. CDR3 size: 20 residues. Germline lookup yields CDR1 TSWWSYY and CDR2 QGS. The CDR3 sequence is CALGEPSSYIWGINTDKLIF. DNA for the CDR3: TGTGCTCTTGGGGAGCCGTCTTCCTACATCTGGGGGATAAACACCGATAAACTCATCTTT.